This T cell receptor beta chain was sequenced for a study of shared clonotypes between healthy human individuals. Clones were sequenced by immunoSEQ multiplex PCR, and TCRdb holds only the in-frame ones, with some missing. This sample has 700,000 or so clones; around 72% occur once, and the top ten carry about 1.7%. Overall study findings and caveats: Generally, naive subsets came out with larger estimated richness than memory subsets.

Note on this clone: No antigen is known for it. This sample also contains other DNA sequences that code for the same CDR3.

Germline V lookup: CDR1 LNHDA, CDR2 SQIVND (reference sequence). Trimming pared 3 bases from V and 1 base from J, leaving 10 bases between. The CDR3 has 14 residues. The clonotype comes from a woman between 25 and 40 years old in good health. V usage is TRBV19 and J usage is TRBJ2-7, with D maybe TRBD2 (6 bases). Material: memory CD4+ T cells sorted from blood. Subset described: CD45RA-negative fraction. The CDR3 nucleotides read TGTGCCAGTAGTATTGTTAGCGGATCCTACGAGCAGTACTTC. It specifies CASSIVSGSYEQYF.